This T cell receptor beta chain originates from a study of T cell clonality in common variable immunodeficiency. The CDR3 has 14 amino acids. Between the trimmed V and J ends, which lost 1 base and 4 bases, there was a span of 10 bases. Germline CDR1 reads MNHNS; CDR2 reads SASEGT. This clone has a count of ten or more. Its specificity is not known. The observed sequence ends 3 residues before the CDR3 terminus, with the missing tail filled in from the germline J gene. Control and CVID samples contributed equal amounts of genomic DNA. Sequencing was performed with immunoSEQ multiplex PCR; in TCRdb, only in-frame clones are kept and a portion is missing. Sampling found fewer than 60,000 clones, none seen once. Study observations and caveats: In common variable immunodeficiency, TCR beta chains reportedly carried fewer deletions and N-nucleotide insertions.

This receptor was identified in a person between 18 and 75 years old in good health. The sample comprised peripheral blood mononuclear cells. The V call is TRBV6-1, the J call TRBJ1-2; D uncertain. Partial CDR3 DNA: TGTGCCAGCAGTGAAGTGGGCGTGGGCTATGGC. Its protein product is CASSEVGVGYG. The whole CDR3 is CASSEVGVGYGYTF.